This TCR beta chain is from a study of long-term antiretroviral therapy in people with HIV. The study's findings and limits: After ART, diversity increased yet remained lower than transplant donor controls. From the mid-2000s to the late 2010s, blood was obtained, possibly while participants received older ART regimens. CDR3 lengths in HIV samples spanned a narrower range than controls.

The authors ran the immunoSEQ assay, v3.0, at survey level. TCRdb's copy holds only in-frame clones and misses some; the assay was immunoSEQ multiplex PCR. The table includes tens of thousands of clones, about 92% detected once. All donors provided no fewer than one pre-ART and no fewer than two post-ART PBMC samples. Of note for this clone: Antigen specificity is unknown.

This specimen consisted of unsorted PBMCs, obtained 4.4 years after starting antiretroviral therapy. This clonotype was sampled from a woman between 50 and 59 years old with HIV.

CDR3 loop: CASSFTLATYTGELFF. CDR3 sequence (DNA): TGTGCCAGCAGCTTTACACTCGCGACGTACACCGGGGAGCTGTTTTTT. This rearrangement joins TRBV7-2 to TRBJ2-2; D is ambiguous. Per the germline V gene, CDR1 is SGHTA and CDR2 is FQGNSA. The CDR3 runs 16 residues. V shed 3 bases and J shed 3 bases, with 14 bases lying between them.